This T cell receptor beta chain was retrieved from a study of T cells in localized non-small cell lung cancer. Germline V lookup: CDR1 SGHTA, CDR2 FQGNSA. The V end lost 3 bases, the J end lost 1 base, and 7 bases lay between the germline ends. The CDR3 loop spans 15 amino acids. TCRdb keeps only in-frame clones here, not all; method: immunoSEQ multiplex PCR. The sample includes fewer than 30,000 clones, 88% of them seen just once. The chain recombines TRBV7-2 with TRBJ2-6, with TRBD1 as a possible D gene (5 bases). The origin of this receptor is an older female donor with stage II squamous cell lung carcinoma. Sample: peripheral blood, taken before any cancer treatment. In DNA form, the CDR3 reads TGTGCCAGCAGCTTTCAGGGTTCTGGGGCCAACGTCCTGACTTTC. Translation gives CASSFQGSGANVLTF.